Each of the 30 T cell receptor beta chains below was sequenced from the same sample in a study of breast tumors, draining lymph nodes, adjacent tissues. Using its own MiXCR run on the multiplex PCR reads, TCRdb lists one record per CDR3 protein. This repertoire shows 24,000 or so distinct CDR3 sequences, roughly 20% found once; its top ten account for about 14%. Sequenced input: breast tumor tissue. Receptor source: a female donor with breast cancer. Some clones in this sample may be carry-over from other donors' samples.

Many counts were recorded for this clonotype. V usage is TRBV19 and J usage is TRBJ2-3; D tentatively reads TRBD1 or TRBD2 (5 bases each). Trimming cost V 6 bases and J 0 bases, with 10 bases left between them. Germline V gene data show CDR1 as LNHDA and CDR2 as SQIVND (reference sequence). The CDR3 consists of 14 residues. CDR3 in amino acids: CASSRDRSTDTQYF. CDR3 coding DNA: TGTGCCAGTAGCCGGGACCGTAGCACAGATACGCAGTATTTT.

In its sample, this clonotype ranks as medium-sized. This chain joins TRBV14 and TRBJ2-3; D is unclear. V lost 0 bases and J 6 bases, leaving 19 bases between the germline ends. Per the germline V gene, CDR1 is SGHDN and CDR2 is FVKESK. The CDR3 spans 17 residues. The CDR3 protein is CASSQDRSNSYLDTQYF. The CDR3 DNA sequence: TGTGCCAGCAGCCAAGATCGGAGTAACTCTTATTTGGATACGCAGTATTTT.

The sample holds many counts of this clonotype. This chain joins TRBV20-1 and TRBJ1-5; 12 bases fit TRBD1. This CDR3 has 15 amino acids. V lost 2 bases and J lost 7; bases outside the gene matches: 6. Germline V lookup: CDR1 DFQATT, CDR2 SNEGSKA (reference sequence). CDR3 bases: TGCAGTGCTAGACCGGGGACAGGGGGCTTACAGCCCCAGCATTTT. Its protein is CSARPGTGGLQPQHF.

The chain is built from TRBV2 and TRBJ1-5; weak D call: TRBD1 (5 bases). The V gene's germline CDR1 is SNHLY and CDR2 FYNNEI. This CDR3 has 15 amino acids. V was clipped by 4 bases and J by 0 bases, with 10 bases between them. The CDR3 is CASSVRQISNQPQHF. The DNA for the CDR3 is TGTGCCAGCAGTGTAAGACAGATTAGCAATCAGCCCCAGCATTTT. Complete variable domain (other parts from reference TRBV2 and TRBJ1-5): EPEVTQTPSHQVTQMGQEVILRCVPISNHLYFYWYRQILGQKVEFLVSFYNNEISEKSEIFDDQFSVERPDGSNFTLKIRSTKLEDSAMYFCASSVRQISNQPQHFGDGTRLSIL.

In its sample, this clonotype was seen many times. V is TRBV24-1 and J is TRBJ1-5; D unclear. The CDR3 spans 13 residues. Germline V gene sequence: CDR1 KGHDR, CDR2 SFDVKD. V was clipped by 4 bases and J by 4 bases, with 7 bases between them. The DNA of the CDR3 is TGTGCCACCAGTGAAGCGGGGAATCAGCCCCAGCATTTT. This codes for CATSEAGNQPQHF.

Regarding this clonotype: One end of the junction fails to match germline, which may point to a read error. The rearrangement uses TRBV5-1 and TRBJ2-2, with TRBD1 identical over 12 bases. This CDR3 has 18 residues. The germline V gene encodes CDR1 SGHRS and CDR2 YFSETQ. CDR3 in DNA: TGCGCCAGCAGCCAAAGATACCCGGGACAGGGGGCGATCGTGGAGCTGTTCTTT. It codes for CASSQRYPGQGAIVELFF.

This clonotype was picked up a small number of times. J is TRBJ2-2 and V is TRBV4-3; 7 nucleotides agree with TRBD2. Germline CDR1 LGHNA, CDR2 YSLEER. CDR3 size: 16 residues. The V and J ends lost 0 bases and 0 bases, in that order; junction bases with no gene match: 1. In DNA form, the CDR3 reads TGCGCCAGCAGCCAAGATGCGGGAGCGAACACCGGGGAGCTGTTTTTT. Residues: CASSQDAGANTGELFF.

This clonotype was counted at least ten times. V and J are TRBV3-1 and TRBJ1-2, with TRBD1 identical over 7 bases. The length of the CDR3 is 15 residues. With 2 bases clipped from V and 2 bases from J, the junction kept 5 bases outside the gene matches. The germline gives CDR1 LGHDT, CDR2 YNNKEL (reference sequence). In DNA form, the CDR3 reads TGTGCCAGCAGCCAATCGGACAGGACCAACTATGGCTACACCTTC. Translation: CASSQSDRTNYGYTF.

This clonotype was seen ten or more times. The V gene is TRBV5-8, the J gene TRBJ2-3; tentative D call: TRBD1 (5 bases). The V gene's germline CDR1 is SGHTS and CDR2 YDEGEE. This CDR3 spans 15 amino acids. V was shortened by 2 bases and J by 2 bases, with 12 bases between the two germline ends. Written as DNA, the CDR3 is TGTGCCAGCAGCTTACGGACAACCCCCACAGATACGCAGTATTTT. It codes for CASSLRTTPTDTQYF.

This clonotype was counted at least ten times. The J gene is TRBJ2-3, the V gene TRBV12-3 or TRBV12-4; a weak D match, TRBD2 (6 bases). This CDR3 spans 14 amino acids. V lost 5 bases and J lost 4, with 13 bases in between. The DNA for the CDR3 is TGTGCCAGCAGTCCAGTGGAGGGGTCAGATACGCAGTATTTT. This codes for CASSPVEGSDTQYF.

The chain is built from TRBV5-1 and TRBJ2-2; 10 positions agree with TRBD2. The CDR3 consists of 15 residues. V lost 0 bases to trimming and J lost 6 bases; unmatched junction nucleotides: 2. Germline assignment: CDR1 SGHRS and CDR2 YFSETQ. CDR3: CASSLGLAGAGELFF. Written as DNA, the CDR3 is TGCGCCAGCAGCTTGGGGCTAGCGGGAGCCGGGGAGCTGTTTTTT.

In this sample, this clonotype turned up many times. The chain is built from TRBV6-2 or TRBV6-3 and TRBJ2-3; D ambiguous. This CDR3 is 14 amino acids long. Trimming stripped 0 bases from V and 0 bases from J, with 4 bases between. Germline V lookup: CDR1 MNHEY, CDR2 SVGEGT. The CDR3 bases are TGTGCCAGCAGTTACTCGGAAAGCACAGATACGCAGTATTTT. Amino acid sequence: CASSYSESTDTQYF.

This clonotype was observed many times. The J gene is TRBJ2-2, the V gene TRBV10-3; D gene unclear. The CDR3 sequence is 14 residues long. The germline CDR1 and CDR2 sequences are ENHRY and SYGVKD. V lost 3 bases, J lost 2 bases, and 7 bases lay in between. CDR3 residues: CAISDYSNTGELFF. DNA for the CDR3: TGTGCCATCAGTGATTACTCCAACACCGGGGAGCTGTTTTTT.

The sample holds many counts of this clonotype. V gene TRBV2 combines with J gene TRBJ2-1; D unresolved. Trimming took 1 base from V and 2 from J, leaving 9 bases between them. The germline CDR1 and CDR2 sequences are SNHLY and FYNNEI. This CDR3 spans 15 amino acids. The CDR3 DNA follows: TGTGCCAGCAGTGAAGAACAGCCGCCCTACAATGAGCAGTTCTTC. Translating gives CASSEEQPPYNEQFF.

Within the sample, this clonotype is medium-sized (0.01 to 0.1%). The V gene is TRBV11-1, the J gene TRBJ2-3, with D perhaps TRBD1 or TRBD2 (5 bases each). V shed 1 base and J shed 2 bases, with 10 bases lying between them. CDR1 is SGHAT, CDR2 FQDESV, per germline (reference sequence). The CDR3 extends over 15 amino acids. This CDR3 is CASSLGGMATDTQYF. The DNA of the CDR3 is TGTGCCAGCAGCTTAGGGGGGATGGCCACAGATACGCAGTATTTT.

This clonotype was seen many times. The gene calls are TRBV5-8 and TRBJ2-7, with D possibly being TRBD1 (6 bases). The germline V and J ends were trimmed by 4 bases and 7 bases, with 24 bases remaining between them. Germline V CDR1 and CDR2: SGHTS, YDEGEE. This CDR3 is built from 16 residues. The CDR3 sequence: CASSPRYRAPMREQYF. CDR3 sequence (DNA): TGTGCCAGCAGCCCCCGTTACAGGGCCCCGATGAGGGAGCAGTACTTC.

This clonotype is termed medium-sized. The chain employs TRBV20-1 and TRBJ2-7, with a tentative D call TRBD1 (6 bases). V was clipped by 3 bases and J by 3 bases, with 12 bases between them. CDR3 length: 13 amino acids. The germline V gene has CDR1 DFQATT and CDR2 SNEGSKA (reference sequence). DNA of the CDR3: TGCAGTGCTAGCTTGGGGGCGGTCTACGAGCAGTACTTC. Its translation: CSASLGAVYEQYF.

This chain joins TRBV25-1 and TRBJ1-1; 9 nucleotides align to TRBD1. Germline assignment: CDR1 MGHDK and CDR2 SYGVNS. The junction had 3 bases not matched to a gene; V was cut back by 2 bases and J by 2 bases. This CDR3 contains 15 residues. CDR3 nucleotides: TGTGCCAGCAGTGAAGCGACAGGGGGTAACACTGAAGCTTTCTTT. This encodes CASSEATGGNTEAFF.

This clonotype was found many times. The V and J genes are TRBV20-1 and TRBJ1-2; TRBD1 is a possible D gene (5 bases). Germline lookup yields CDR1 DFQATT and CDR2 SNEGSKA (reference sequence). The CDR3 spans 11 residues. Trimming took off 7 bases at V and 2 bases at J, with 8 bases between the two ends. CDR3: CSGGLNYGYTF. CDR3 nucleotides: TGCAGTGGGGGGTTAAACTATGGCTACACCTTC.

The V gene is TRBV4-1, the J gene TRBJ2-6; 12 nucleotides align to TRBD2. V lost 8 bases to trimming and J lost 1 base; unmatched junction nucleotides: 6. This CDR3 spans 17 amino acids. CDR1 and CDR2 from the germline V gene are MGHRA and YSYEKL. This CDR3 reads CASGPTSGRSGANVLTF. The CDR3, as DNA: TGCGCCAGCGGCCCGACTAGCGGGAGATCTGGGGCCAACGTCCTGACTTTC.

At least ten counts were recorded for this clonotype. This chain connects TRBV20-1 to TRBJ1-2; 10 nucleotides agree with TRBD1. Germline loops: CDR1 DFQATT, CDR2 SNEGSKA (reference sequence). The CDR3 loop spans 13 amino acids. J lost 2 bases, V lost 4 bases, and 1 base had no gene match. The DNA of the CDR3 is TGCAGTGCTAAGGGACAGGGGAACTATGGCTACACCTTC. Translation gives CSAKGQGNYGYTF.

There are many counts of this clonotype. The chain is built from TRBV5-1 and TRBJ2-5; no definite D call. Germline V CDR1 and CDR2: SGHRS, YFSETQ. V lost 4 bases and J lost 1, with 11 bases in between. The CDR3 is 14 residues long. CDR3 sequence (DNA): TGCGCCAGCAGCGCATTCTCTACCCAAGAGACCCAGTACTTC. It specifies CASSAFSTQETQYF.

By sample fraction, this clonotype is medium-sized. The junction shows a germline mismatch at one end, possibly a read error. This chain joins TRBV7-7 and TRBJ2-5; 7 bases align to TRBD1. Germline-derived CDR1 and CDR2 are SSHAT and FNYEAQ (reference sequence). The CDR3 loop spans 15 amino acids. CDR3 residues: CASSHLRQGEETQYF. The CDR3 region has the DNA TGTGCTAGCAGCCATCTTCGACAGGGAGAAGAGACCCAGTACTTC.

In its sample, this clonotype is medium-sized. CDR3 loop: CASSASGGYYEQYF. The CDR3, as DNA: TGTGCCAGCAGTGCTAGCGGGGGGTACTACGAGCAGTACTTC. The rearrangement links TRBV6-1 to TRBJ2-7; 11 nucleotides agree with TRBD2. V lost 4 bases, J lost 3 bases, and 2 bases stayed unmatched. Germline V gene data show CDR1 as MNHNS and CDR2 as SASEGT. The length of the CDR3 is 14 residues.

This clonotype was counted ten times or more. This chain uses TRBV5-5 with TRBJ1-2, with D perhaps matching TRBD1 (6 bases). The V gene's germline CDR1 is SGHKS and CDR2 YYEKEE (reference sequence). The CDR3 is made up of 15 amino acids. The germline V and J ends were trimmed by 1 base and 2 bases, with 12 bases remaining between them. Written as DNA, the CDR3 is TGTGCCAGCAGCTTGAGGGGGACTGAGAACTATGGCTACACCTTC. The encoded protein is CASSLRGTENYGYTF.

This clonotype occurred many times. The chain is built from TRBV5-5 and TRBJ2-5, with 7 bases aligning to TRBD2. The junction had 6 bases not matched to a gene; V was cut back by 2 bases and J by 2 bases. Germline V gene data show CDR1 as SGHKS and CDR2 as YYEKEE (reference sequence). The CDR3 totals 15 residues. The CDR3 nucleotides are TGTGCCAGCAGCTTAGCGGGAAATCGTCAAGAGACCCAGTACTTC. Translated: CASSLAGNRQETQYF.

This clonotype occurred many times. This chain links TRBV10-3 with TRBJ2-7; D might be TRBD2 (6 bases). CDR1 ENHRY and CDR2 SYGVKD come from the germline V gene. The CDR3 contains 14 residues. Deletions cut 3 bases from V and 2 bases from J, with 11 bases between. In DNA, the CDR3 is TGTGCCATCAGTGACGGGACTTCTACCTACGAGCAGTACTTC. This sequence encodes CAISDGTSTYEQYF.

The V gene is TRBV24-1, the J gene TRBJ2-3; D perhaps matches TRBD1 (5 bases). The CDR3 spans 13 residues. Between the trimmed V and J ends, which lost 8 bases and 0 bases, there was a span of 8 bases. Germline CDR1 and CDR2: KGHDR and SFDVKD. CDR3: CATKDSSTDTQYF. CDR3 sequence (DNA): TGTGCCACCAAAGACAGTAGCACAGATACGCAGTATTTT.

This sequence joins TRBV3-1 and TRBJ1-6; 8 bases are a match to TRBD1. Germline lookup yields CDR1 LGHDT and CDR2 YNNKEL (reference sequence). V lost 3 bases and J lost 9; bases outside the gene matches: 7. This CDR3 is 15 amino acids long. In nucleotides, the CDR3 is TGTGCCAGCAGCCATCTGAGGACAGGGTCTTCACCCCTCCACTTT. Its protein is CASSHLRTGSSPLHF. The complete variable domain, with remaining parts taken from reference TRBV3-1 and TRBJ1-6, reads DTAVSQTPKYLVTQMGNDKSIKCEQNLGHDTMYWYKQDSKKFLKIMFSYNNKELIINETVPNRFSPKSPDKAHLNLHINSLELGDSAVYFCASSHLRTGSSPLHFGNGTRLTVT.

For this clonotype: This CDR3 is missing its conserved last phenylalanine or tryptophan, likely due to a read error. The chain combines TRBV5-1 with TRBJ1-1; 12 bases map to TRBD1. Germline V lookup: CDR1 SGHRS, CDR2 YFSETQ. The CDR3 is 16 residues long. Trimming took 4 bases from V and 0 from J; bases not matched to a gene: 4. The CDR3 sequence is CASSVRDRGLNTEAFS. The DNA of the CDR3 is TGCGCCAGCAGCGTACGGGACAGGGGGCTGAACACTGAAGCTTTCTCT.